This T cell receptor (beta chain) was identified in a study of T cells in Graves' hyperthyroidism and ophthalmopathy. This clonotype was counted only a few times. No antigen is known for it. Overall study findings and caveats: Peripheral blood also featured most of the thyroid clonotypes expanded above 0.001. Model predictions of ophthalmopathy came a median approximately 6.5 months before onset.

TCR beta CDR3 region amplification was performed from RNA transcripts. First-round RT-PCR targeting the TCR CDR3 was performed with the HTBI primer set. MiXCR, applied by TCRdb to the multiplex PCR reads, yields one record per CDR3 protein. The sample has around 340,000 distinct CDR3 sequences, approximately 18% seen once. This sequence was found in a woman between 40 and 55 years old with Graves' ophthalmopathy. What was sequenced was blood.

The CDR3 nucleotides read TGTGCCAGCGGGGCCGCCTACGAGCAGTACTTC. It yields the protein CASGAAYEQYF. The gene calls are TRBV6-5 and TRBJ2-7, with a tentative D call TRBD1 (5 bases). Germline values: CDR1 MNHEY, CDR2 SVGAGI. The CDR3 covers 11 residues. V shed 8 bases and J shed 2 bases, with 7 bases lying between them.